Listed below are T cell receptor beta chains from one sample, sequenced in a study of blood T cell repertoires in COVID-19. TCRdb's copy holds only in-frame clones and misses some; the assay was immunoSEQ multiplex PCR. Altogether 150,000 to 200,000 clones are present, about nine tenths being singletons, with the ten largest covering roughly a sixth. Sequenced sample: peripheral blood. The receptors come from a man in his fifties or sixties with active or convalescent COVID-19. CDR3s include the opening cysteine and the closing phenylalanine or tryptophan. A D gene is named only where the DNA matches it firmly. The size of a clone is reported for some rows only, either as once, few or many, or as a class for expanded clones.

TRBV14	TRBJ2-3	-	15	-	CASSQGALPTDTQYF	TGTGCCAGCAGCCAAGGGGCCCTGCCCACAGATACGCAGTATTTT
TRBV29-1	TRBJ2-7	-	15	-	CSVRATRGPVYEQYF	TGCAGCGTCAGGGCAACCAGGGGACCCGTATACGAGCAGTACTTC
TRBV6-5	TRBJ2-3	TRBD1	13	-	CASMGQGADTQYF	TGTGCCAGCATGGGACAGGGTGCAGATACGCAGTATTTT
TRBV6-5	TRBJ2-3	TRBD2	15	-	CASFLSGNPTDTQYF	TGTGCCAGCTTCCTTAGCGGGAACCCCACAGATACGCAGTATTTT
TRBV18	TRBJ1-2	-	15	few	CASSPTLTVNYGYTF	TGTGCCAGCTCACCAACTCTAACGGTTAACTATGGCTACACCTTC
TRBV6-2/TRBV6-3	TRBJ1-1	-	17	-	CASSYLTSRPRGTEAFF	TGTGCCAGCAGTTACTTAACCTCTCGGCCCCGAGGCACTGAAGCTTTCTTT
TRBV18	TRBJ2-7	TRBD2	15	few	CASSPSAGGIYEQYF	TGTGCCAGCTCACCATCAGCGGGAGGGATATACGAGCAGTACTTC
TRBV5-1	TRBJ2-1	-	16	-	CASSLGRERIYNEQFF	TGCGCCAGCAGCTTGGGGAGGGAGAGGATTTACAATGAGCAGTTCTTC
TRBV5-1	TRBJ2-3	-	14	-	CASSPPAATDTQYF	TGCGCCAGCAGCCCCCCGGCAGCGACAGATACGCAGTATTTT
TRBV20-1	TRBJ1-1	-	13	-	CSASSGANTEAFF	TGCAGTGCGAGTTCAGGGGCGAACACTGAAGCTTTCTTT
TRBV7-9	TRBJ1-1	-	12	-	CASSQTEGEAFF	TGTGCCAGCAGCCAAACTGAGGGAGAAGCTTTCTTT
TRBV6-5	TRBJ1-1	-	14	-	CASSYSPDTLNAFF	TGTGCCAGCAGTTACTCCCCGGACACGTTGAATGCTTTCTTT
TRBV7-9	TRBJ2-7	TRBD2	17	-	CASSPGLAGAEFYEQYF	TGTGCCAGCAGCCCGGGACTAGCGGGGGCAGAATTTTACGAGCAGTACTTC
TRBV18	TRBJ2-1	TRBD1	15	-	CASSPQTGGGDEQFF	TGTGCCAGCTCACCACAAACAGGGGGTGGCGATGAGCAGTTCTTC
TRBV10-3	TRBJ2-1	-	13	-	CANGPDSSNEQFF	TGTGCCAACGGGCCGGACTCATCAAATGAGCAGTTCTTC
TRBV29-1	TRBJ2-5	-	10	-	CSVGHETQYF	TGCAGCGTTGGGCACGAGACCCAGTACTTC
TRBV5-6	TRBJ2-3	-	12	-	CASSLPPGKEYF	TGTGCCAGCAGCTTGCCTCCAGGAAAAGAGTATTTT
TRBV3-1/TRBV3-2	TRBJ2-3	TRBD2	16	-	CASSQGAGGFTDTQYF	TGTGCCAGCAGCCAAGGGGCGGGGGGATTCACAGATACGCAGTATTTT
TRBV7-8	TRBJ2-1	-	14	once	CASSYISSYNEQFF	TGTGCCAGCAGCTACATATCCTCCTACAATGAGCAGTTCTTC
TRBV10-1	TRBJ2-2	-	15	-	CASRSGGADTGELFF	TGCGCCAGCAGAAGTGGAGGGGCCGACACCGGGGAGCTGTTTTTT
TRBV5-6	TRBJ1-1	-	13	-	CASSPGGTTGAFF	TGTGCCAGCAGCCCGGGGGGGACGACTGGAGCTTTCTTT
TRBV5-1	TRBJ2-3	TRBD1	15	once	CATSQTGDRTDTQYF	TGCGCCACCTCTCAGACAGGGGACCGCACAGATACGCAGTATTTT
TRBV5-1	TRBJ1-1	-	13	-	CASSLVKDSEAFF	TGCGCCAGCAGCTTGGTTAAGGACAGTGAAGCTTTCTTT
TRBV7-9	TRBJ1-2	TRBD1	13	-	CASSRDREGGYTF	TGTGCCAGCAGCCGGGACAGGGAGGGTGGCTACACCTTC
TRBV2	TRBJ1-1	-	12	once	CASSQGGTEAFF	TGTGCCAGCAGCCAAGGGGGAACTGAAGCTTTCTTT
TRBV7-9	TRBJ1-5	-	14	once	CASSLASGNQPQHF	TGTGCCAGCAGCTTAGCATCGGGGAATCAGCCCCAGCATTTT
TRBV19	TRBJ2-2	TRBD1	17	-	CASSIQAQGAFTGELFF	TGTGCCAGTAGTATCCAGGCCCAGGGGGCCTTCACCGGGGAGCTGTTTTTT
TRBV20-1	TRBJ1-2	TRBD1	11	-	CSAPDRVSHTF	TGCAGTGCCCCAGACAGGGTGAGCCACACCTTC
TRBV7-8	TRBJ1-2	TRBD1	17	few	CASSPDRDPSSNYGYTF	TGTGCCAGCAGCCCAGACAGGGACCCTTCAAGCAACTATGGCTACACCTTC
TRBV5-4	TRBJ2-3	-	14	-	CASSRRGRADTQYF	TGTGCCAGCAGTAGGCGGGGGCGGGCAGATACGCAGTATTTT
TRBV6-1	TRBJ1-2	TRBD1	15	once	CASSQGQGDVYGYTF	TGTGCCAGCAGTCAAGGACAGGGGGACGTCTATGGCTACACCTTC
TRBV7-9	TRBJ1-6	TRBD1	15	-	CASSLARQGSSPLHF	TGTGCCAGCAGCTTAGCCAGACAGGGCTCTTCACCCCTCCACTTT
TRBV6-5	TRBJ1-3	-	14	-	CASRGQIAGNTIYF	TGTGCCAGCAGAGGACAGATCGCTGGAAACACCATATATTTT
TRBV15	TRBJ2-7	-	13	-	CATSSGEAYEQYF	TGTGCCACCAGCAGTGGGGAGGCCTACGAGCAGTACTTC
TRBV24-1	TRBJ2-1	-	13	-	CATSESSGYEQFF	TGTGCCACCAGCGAATCGAGCGGCTATGAGCAGTTCTTC
TRBV7-2	TRBJ2-3	-	14	-	CASSLVAFTDTQYF	TGTGCCAGCAGCTTAGTAGCGTTCACAGATACGCAGTATTTT
TRBV7-9	TRBJ1-1	-	12	-	CASSLLDTEAFF	TGTGCCAGCAGCTTATTAGACACTGAAGCTTTCTTT